One and the same sample provided the 26 T cell receptor beta chains below, sequenced in a study of T cells in Graves' hyperthyroidism and ophthalmopathy. What was amplified from RNA transcripts were TCR beta CDR3 regions. The HTBI primer set was used in a first-round RT-PCR of the TCR CDR3. TCRdb processed the multiplex PCR reads anew with MiXCR; each CDR3 protein has one entry. Among some 600,000 distinct CDR3 sequences listed, just over 45% were seen once. Input material: peripheral blood or thyroid tissue (not recorded which). Receptor source: a woman in her late teens or twenties with Graves' hyperthyroidism.

A remark on this clonotype: One end of the junction varies from germline; a read error may be responsible. The chain recombines TRBV19 with TRBJ1-1; the D gene is possibly TRBD1 (5 bases). Germline CDR1 LNHDA, CDR2 SQIVND (reference sequence). This CDR3 region has 13 residues. CDR3 bases: TGTGGCAGTAGTAACCAGGGTTACACTGAAGCTTTCTTT. This codes for CGSSNQGYTEAFF.

This clonotype was detected a few times. The genes are TRBV7-8 and TRBJ2-5; D call uncertain. Trimming removed 5 bases from V and 4 bases from J, with 14 bases in between. The CDR3 contains 14 residues. Germline loops: CDR1 SGHVS, CDR2 FQNEAQ. CDR3 sequence (DNA): TGTGCCAGCAGCCTCGGTAGCAGGCGAGAGACCCAGTACTTC. This translates into CASSLGSRRETQYF.

The gene calls are TRBV2 and TRBJ1-2; D is unclear. Trimming removed 6 bases from V and 0 bases from J, with 14 bases in between. The CDR3 covers 15 residues. The germline V gene has CDR1 SNHLY and CDR2 FYNNEI. The CDR3, as DNA: TGTGCCAGCAGGCCCACGGGCATTTCTAACTATGGCTACACCTTC. Encoded protein: CASRPTGISNYGYTF.

The rearrangement joins TRBV7-6 to TRBJ2-7; 13 bases fit TRBD2. This CDR3 spans 16 amino acids. V shed 5 bases and J 4 bases; nucleotides not matched to a gene: 8. From germline, CDR1 is SGHVS and CDR2 FNYEAQ. DNA of the CDR3: TGTGCCAGCAGCGACCCCAGACTAGCGGGAGGTTACGAGCAGTACTTC. It specifies CASSDPRLAGGYEQYF.

This clonotype has a count of ten or more. V usage is TRBV19 and J usage is TRBJ2-6; TRBD1 or TRBD2 may be the D gene (5 bases each). Germline CDR1 is LNHDA and CDR2 is SQIVND (reference sequence). Trimming removed 6 bases at V and 4 bases at J, with 16 bases between. This CDR3 is built from 16 residues. Here the CDR3 reads CASRRRDGRGANVLTF. The CDR3, as DNA: TGTGCCAGTAGACGACGGGACGGCCGAGGGGCCAACGTCCTGACTTTC.

The J gene is TRBJ1-5, the V gene TRBV5-6; 7 positions match TRBD1. The J segment lost 0 bases and the V segment lost 4 bases, leaving 7 bases of the junction unmatched. The CDR3 contains 16 residues. CDR1 SGHDT and CDR2 YYEEEE come from the germline V gene. The CDR3 region has the DNA TGTGCCAGCAGCGTCACAGGGGAATATAGCAATCAGCCCCAGCATTTT. This codes for CASSVTGEYSNQPQHF.

The chain carries TRBV7-2 and TRBJ2-3; 10 bases align to TRBD2. The CDR3 consists of 16 residues. J was trimmed by 3 bases and V by 0 bases; bases with no gene match: 3. The germline gives CDR1 SGHTA, CDR2 FQGNSA. This CDR3 reads CASSLAASGRTDTQYF. CDR3 nucleotides: TGTGCCAGCAGCTTAGCGGCTAGCGGGAGAACAGATACGCAGTATTTT.

The gene calls are TRBV15 and TRBJ2-7, with TRBD2 as a possible D gene (7 bases). CDR1 and CDR2 from the germline V gene are LNHNV and YYDKDF (reference sequence). V lost 1 base and J lost 4, with 17 bases in between. The CDR3 consists of 16 residues. The CDR3 bases are TGTGCCACCAGCAGAGTTTCATCCAGGGGAGGGTACGAGCAGTACTTC. Protein product: CATSRVSSRGGYEQYF.

As regards this clonotype: This may be a read error: a much more frequent sequence differs by one nucleotide. The J gene is TRBJ1-5, the V gene TRBV20-1, with TRBD1 identical over 8 bases. The ends lost 6 bases at V and 7 bases at J; junction bases unmatched: 5. The germline V gene encodes CDR1 DFQATT and CDR2 SNEGSKA (reference sequence). This CDR3 has 12 amino acids. CDR3 DNA: TGCAGTGCAACGACAGGGGAACAGCCCCAGCATTTT. It encodes CSATTGEQPQHF.

This clonotype was seen a few times. The V gene is TRBV6-6, the J gene TRBJ2-7; the D is unclear. Trimming left V 5 bases short and J 1 base short, with 12 bases between. This CDR3 region has 14 residues. CDR1 is MNHNY and CDR2 is SVGAGI in the germline V gene (reference sequence). The CDR3 DNA reads as TGTGCCAGCAGTATCCAGCCCGGGTCCTACGAGCAGTACTTC. Its protein product is CASSIQPGSYEQYF.

This clonotype was counted many times. This may be a read error: a much more frequent sequence differs by one nucleotide. The gene calls are TRBV25-1 and TRBJ1-3; 9 nucleotides line up with TRBD1. J gave up 2 bases and V 8 bases, and 4 bases lay outside the gene matches. This CDR3 spans 14 amino acids. Germline V gene data show CDR1 as MGHDK and CDR2 as SYGVNS. The CDR3 spells CASGRQGAGNTIYF. For the CDR3, the DNA is TGTGCCAGCGGTAGACAGGGGGCTGGAAACACCATATATTTT.

In its sample, this clonotype was seen many times. The genes are TRBV7-2 and TRBJ2-5, with D uncertain. CDR1 is SGHTA, CDR2 FQGNSA, per germline. V was clipped by 5 bases and J by 5 bases, with 9 bases between them. CDR3 length: 12 amino acids. CDR3 nucleotides: TGTGCCAGCAGCCCCGCCGGGGAGACCCAGTACTTC. It translates to CASSPAGETQYF.

In its sample, this clonotype was seen many times. The V and J genes are TRBV24-1 and TRBJ1-5; a possible D gene is TRBD1 (6 bases). CDR3 length: 15 amino acids. Between the trimmed V and J ends, which lost 4 bases and 4 bases, there was a span of 13 bases. Germline V gives CDR1 KGHDR, CDR2 SFDVKD. The CDR3 coding sequence is TGTGCCACCAGTGAAACCCGGACAGCAAATCAGCCCCAGCATTTT. It codes for CATSETRTANQPQHF.

This chain's CDR3 is CASSYWQGAYEQYF. The CDR3, as DNA: TGTGCCAGCAGTTATTGGCAGGGGGCCTACGAGCAGTACTTC. The rearrangement uses TRBV6-9 and TRBJ2-7, with 7 positions matching TRBD1. Germline lookup yields CDR1 MNHGY and CDR2 SVAAGI. With 1 base clipped from V and 2 bases from J, the junction kept 2 bases outside the gene matches. There are 14 residues in the CDR3.

This clonotype occurred a few times. V gene TRBV24-1 combines with J gene TRBJ2-2; D uncertain. V shed 4 bases and J shed 7 bases, with 18 bases lying between them. This CDR3 has 16 residues. CDR1 and CDR2 (germline): KGHDR, SFDVKD. The CDR3 sequence is CATSDPGRRGDGELFF. In DNA, the CDR3 is TGTGCCACCAGTGACCCGGGCAGGAGAGGAGACGGGGAGCTGTTTTTT.

The gene calls are TRBV19 and TRBJ2-2; a possible D gene is TRBD2 (6 bases). V shed 11 bases and J shed 1 base, with 11 bases lying between them. CDR1 and CDR2 (germline): LNHDA, SQIVND (reference sequence). The CDR3 has 13 amino acids. Written as DNA, the CDR3 is TGTGCCTGCAATAGCGGGAACACCGGGGAGCTGTTTTTT. Protein sequence: CACNSGNTGELFF.

The J gene is TRBJ2-7, the V gene TRBV20-1, with 10 positions matching TRBD2. The CDR3 has 13 residues. The J segment lost 3 bases and the V segment lost 7 bases, leaving 6 bases of the junction unmatched. CDR1 is DFQATT, CDR2 SNEGSKA, per germline (reference sequence). As DNA, the CDR3 is TGCAGTGGCCTGCCTAGCGGGAGCTACGAGCAGTACTTC. Its protein product is CSGLPSGSYEQYF.

The chain employs TRBV29-1 and TRBJ2-5; D ambiguous. Looked up from germline, CDR1 is SQVTM and CDR2 is ANQGSEA. This CDR3 is built from 12 residues. V dropped 4 bases and J dropped 2 bases, with 8 bases sitting between them. The DNA for the CDR3 is TGCAGCGTTGTGGGCTCGCAAGAGACCCAGTACTTC. It specifies CSVVGSQETQYF.

Turning to this clonotype: Because the CDR3 is missing its conserved closing phenylalanine or tryptophan, this is likely a read error. The rearrangement links TRBV7-9 to TRBJ1-2; D may be TRBD1 (6 bases). Germline V gives CDR1 SEHNR, CDR2 FQNEAQ (reference sequence). V shed 5 bases and J shed 8 bases, with 15 bases lying between them. The CDR3 contains 13 residues. This CDR3 is CASSLEPGVGYTV. CDR3 in DNA: TGTGCCAGCAGCCTAGAACCAGGGGTGGGCTACACCGTC.

The chain employs TRBV4-1 and TRBJ2-5; D possibly corresponds to TRBD2 (6 bases). V lost 1 base to trimming and J lost 2 bases, with 14 bases between them. This CDR3 contains 16 residues. Germline V gene lookup returns CDR1 MGHRA and CDR2 YSYEKL. CDR3 region: CASSQGLGRKQETQYF. CDR3 bases: TGCGCCAGCAGCCAAGGACTAGGCAGGAAACAAGAGACCCAGTACTTC.

The rearrangement links TRBV2 to TRBJ1-6, with 11 bases aligning to TRBD1. V was pared by 8 bases and J by 10 bases, with 4 bases of the junction left unmatched. The germline V gene has CDR1 SNHLY and CDR2 FYNNEI. This CDR3 has 13 amino acids. The CDR3 here is CASLDRGLSPLHF. CDR3 sequence (DNA): TGTGCCAGCCTGGACAGGGGGCTGTCACCCCTCCACTTT.

The chain links TRBV4-2 to TRBJ1-5, with D maybe TRBD1 (6 bases). This CDR3 contains 15 residues. V dropped 1 base and J dropped 5 bases, with 12 bases sitting between them. Germline V gene sequence: CDR1 LGHNA, CDR2 YNFKEQ. This CDR3 reads CASSQGPRGDQPQHF. DNA for the CDR3: TGTGCCAGCAGCCAAGGGCCCAGGGGCGATCAGCCCCAGCATTTT.

This clonotype has just a few counts. The V call is TRBV7-9, the J call TRBJ2-7; 8 bases line up with TRBD1. This CDR3 comprises 13 residues. J was trimmed by 0 bases and V by 11 bases; bases with no gene match: 6. Per germline, CDR1 SEHNR and CDR2 FQNEAQ (reference sequence). The CDR3 loop is CAGRTGSSYEQYF. CDR3 sequence (DNA): TGTGCCGGAAGGACAGGGAGCTCCTACGAGCAGTACTTC.

Many counts were recorded for this clonotype. V usage is TRBV29-1 and J usage is TRBJ2-5; the match to TRBD1 covers 8 bases. The length of the CDR3 is 14 residues. V lost 2 bases to trimming and J lost 4 bases; unmatched junction nucleotides: 6. Germline V gene lookup returns CDR1 SQVTM and CDR2 ANQGSEA. This CDR3 is CSVEPGGLRETQYF. CDR3 coding DNA: TGCAGCGTTGAACCAGGGGGCTTGCGAGAGACCCAGTACTTC.

The sample holds one count of this clonotype. The V and J genes are TRBV29-1 and TRBJ2-5, with 8 bases matching TRBD1. Per germline, CDR1 SQVTM and CDR2 ANQGSEA. V lost 7 bases and J lost 5; bases outside the gene matches: 6. CDR3 length equals 12 residues. The CDR3 sequence: CSAGTGVETQYF. CDR3 nucleotide sequence: TGCAGCGCGGGGACAGGAGTGGAGACCCAGTACTTC.

The chain employs TRBV20-1 and TRBJ2-7; D not certain. The CDR3 runs to 12 residues. CDR1 is DFQATT, CDR2 SNEGSKA, per germline (reference sequence). V lost 0 bases and J 1 base, leaving 4 bases between the germline ends. As DNA, the CDR3 is TGCAGTGCTAGAGAAATATCCTACGAGCAGTACTTC. Translation gives CSAREISYEQYF.